A selection of T cell receptor beta chains follows, all from one sample in a study of OX40 agonist ivuxolimab in advanced cancers. Here immunoSEQ multiplex PCR was the method, and the copy in TCRdb shows in-frame clones only, minus some. Here the sample spans tens of thousands of clones, over 75% being singletons. Sequenced material: CD4+ or CD8+ T cells sorted from blood, taken in a trial of the OX40 agonist ivuxolimab. The receptors were sampled from an adult with an advanced solid tumor such as melanoma, head and neck, liver or kidney cancer. The CDR3 runs from the conserved cysteine through the conserved F or W. The order of the fields is V gene, J gene, D gene, clone size, CDR3 protein, CDR3 DNA. The D gene is left open where the match is weak. Not all rows give a size; the values are once, few, many and, for expanded clones, a class.

TRBV7-2	TRBJ1-1	NA	NA	CASSPALREAFF	TGTGCCAGCAGCCCCGCTTTGAGGGAGGCTTTCTTT
TRBV5-4	TRBJ2-1	TRBD2	NA	CASSQQGLADGEQFF	TGTGCCAGCAGCCAACAGGGACTAGCAGACGGTGAGCAGTTCTTC
TRBV18	TRBJ1-5	TRBD1	NA	CASSPTGQANQPQHF	TGTGCCAGCTCACCTACGGGACAGGCAAATCAGCCCCAGCATTTT
TRBV5-4	TRBJ1-2	NA	NA	CASSVSGTPLNGYTF	TGTGCCAGCAGCGTAAGCGGGACCCCCCTGAATGGCTACACCTTC
TRBV7-2	TRBJ2-3	NA	NA	CASSLDRGWSTDTQYF	TGTGCCAGCAGCTTAGATAGGGGTTGGAGCACAGATACGCAGTATTTT
TRBV7-7	TRBJ2-1	TRBD2	NA	CASSFRASGGPPYNEQFF	TGTGCTAGCAGCTTTAGGGCTAGCGGGGGCCCTCCCTACAATGAGCAGTTCTTC
TRBV2	TRBJ1-5	TRBD1	medium-sized	CASSGRRDRGNQPQHF	TGTGCCAGCAGTGGCCGCCGGGACAGGGGAAATCAGCCCCAGCATTTT
TRBV18	TRBJ2-1	TRBD2	NA	CASSLTSGANNEQFF	TGTGCCAGCTCACTAACTAGCGGGGCCAACAATGAGCAGTTCTTC
TRBV11-1	TRBJ2-6	NA	NA	CASSLRWEFANVLTF	TGTGCCAGCAGCCTAAGGTGGGAATTCGCCAACGTCCTGACTTTC
TRBV4-2	TRBJ1-6	NA	NA	CASSHYRVSQGDSPLHF	TGTGCCAGCAGCCACTACAGGGTTTCGCAAGGAGATTCACCCCTCCACTTT
TRBV5-6	TRBJ1-1	TRBD1	NA	CASSPMGQGATEAFF	TGTGCCAGCAGCCCAATGGGACAGGGGGCTACTGAAGCTTTCTTT
TRBV4-3	TRBJ2-5	NA	NA	CASSQEARFQETQYF	TGCGCCAGCAGCCAAGAGGCCAGATTCCAAGAGACCCAGTACTTC
TRBV7-2	TRBJ1-2	TRBD1	NA	CASSLRTTGIGYTF	TGTGCCAGCAGCTTAAGGACGACAGGGATAGGCTACACCTTC
TRBV4-3	TRBJ2-5	TRBD2	NA	CASSQGLAGDETQYF	TGCGCCAGCAGCCAAGGCCTAGCGGGAGACGAGACCCAGTACTTC
TRBV11-3	TRBJ2-2	TRBD2	NA	CASSLGGGTGELFF	TGTGCCAGCAGCTTAGGCGGGGGAACCGGGGAGCTGTTTTTT
TRBV10-3	TRBJ1-2	TRBD1	NA	CAISDREGYGYTF	TGTGCCATCAGCGACAGGGAGGGCTATGGCTACACCTTC
TRBV2	TRBJ2-7	NA	NA	CASRATRVGYEQYF	TGTGCCAGCAGAGCGACTAGGGTGGGCTACGAGCAGTACTTC
TRBV27	TRBJ2-7	NA	once	CASTELQGNGYEQYF	TGTGCCAGCACCGAGCTACAGGGTAATGGATACGAGCAGTACTTC
TRBV4-3	TRBJ1-2	TRBD1	NA	CASSQELDRGPGYTF	TGCGCCAGCAGCCAAGAACTGGACAGGGGTCCTGGCTACACCTTC
TRBV10-3	TRBJ1-2	NA	NA	CAISERGNYGYTF	TGTGCCATCAGTGAAAGGGGGAACTATGGCTACACCTTC
TRBV5-8	TRBJ1-2	NA	medium-sized	CASSFTGTDYGYTF	TGTGCCAGCAGCTTTACAGGGACCGACTATGGCTACACCTTC
TRBV7-9	TRBJ1-1	NA	NA	CASSPLYMNTEAFF	TGTGCCAGCAGTCCACTATACATGAACACTGAAGCTTTCTTT
TRBV18	TRBJ1-4	NA	NA	CASSPSMGYEKLFF	TGTGCCAGCTCACCCTCCATGGGATACGAAAAACTGTTTTTT
TRBV28	TRBJ1-1	TRBD1	few	CASSFLTGRIEAFF	TGTGCCAGCAGTTTTTTGACAGGGAGGATAGAAGCTTTCTTT
TRBV2	TRBJ1-1	NA	NA	CASRYGIFLENTEAFF	TGTGCCAGCAGATACGGGATCTTCCTCGAGAACACTGAAGCTTTCTTT
TRBV6-1	TRBJ1-5	NA	NA	CATRDIQPQHF	TGTGCCACCAGAGACATTCAGCCCCAGCATTTT
TRBV6-6	TRBJ2-7	NA	NA	CASSPRALSYEQYF	TGTGCCAGCAGTCCCCGGGCCTTAAGCTACGAGCAGTACTTC
TRBV5-1	TRBJ1-1	TRBD1	NA	CASSHGTGAEAFF	TGCGCCAGCAGTCACGGGACAGGGGCTGAAGCTTTCTTT
TRBV6-6	TRBJ2-7	NA	NA	CASSYLGFSYEQYF	TGTGCCAGCAGTTACTTGGGGTTCTCCTACGAGCAGTACTTC
TRBV10-3	TRBJ2-2	TRBD1	NA	CAIWDRGKPNTGELFF	TGTGCCATCTGGGACAGGGGAAAGCCGAACACCGGGGAGCTGTTTTTT
TRBV19	TRBJ1-5	NA	NA	CASRGQYNQPQHF	TGTGCCAGTCGCGGACAGTACAATCAGCCCCAGCATTTT
TRBV27	TRBJ1-6	NA	NA	CASSLGPSGPGAPLHF	TGTGCCAGCAGTTTAGGTCCCAGTGGCCCGGGGGCACCCCTCCACTTT
TRBV15	TRBJ2-1	TRBD1	NA	CATSRGGGTGSYNEQFF	TGTGCCACCAGCAGAGGGGGCGGGACAGGCTCCTACAATGAGCAGTTCTTC
TRBV5-4	TRBJ2-7	TRBD1	NA	CASRPAKGQGPHEQYF	TGTGCCAGCAGGCCCGCCAAGGGACAGGGCCCCCACGAGCAGTACTTC
TRBV6-6	TRBJ1-5	TRBD1	NA	CASRWDRETFAQHF	TGTGCCAGCAGATGGGACAGGGAAACTTTTGCCCAGCATTTT
TRBV28	TRBJ2-7	NA	once	CASSLAGRAYEQYF	TGTGCCAGCAGTTTAGCAGGGAGAGCCTACGAGCAGTACTTC
TRBV4-2	TRBJ2-3	NA	NA	CASSQWSSGVDTDTQYF	TGTGCCAGCAGCCAATGGAGCTCGGGCGTCGACACAGATACGCAGTATTTT
TRBV4-2	TRBJ1-1	NA	NA	CASRAGTGNTEAFF	TGTGCCAGCAGAGCGGGGACGGGGAACACTGAAGCTTTCTTT
TRBV18	TRBJ2-7	TRBD2	NA	CASSPLGGRTNEQYF	TGTGCCAGCTCACCACTCGGGGGGAGGACGAACGAGCAGTACTTC
TRBV7-2	TRBJ2-7	NA	NA	CASSAFWPYEQYF	TGTGCCAGCAGCGCCTTCTGGCCCTACGAGCAGTACTTC
TRBV30	TRBJ1-3	TRBD1	once	CAWRTGGRGNTIYF	TGTGCCTGGAGGACAGGGGGGAGAGGAAACACCATATATTTT
TRBV19	TRBJ1-2	NA	once	CASSIMGGAQLHGYTF	TGTGCCAGTAGTATCATGGGGGGCGCGCAGTTACATGGCTACACCTTC
TRBV5-1	TRBJ1-1	NA	NA	CASSKDSLMNTEAFF	TGCGCCAGCAGCAAGGACAGCCTGATGAACACTGAAGCTTTCTTT
TRBV7-9	TRBJ1-2	TRBD1	few	CASSLGQGTGYTF	TGTGCCAGCAGCTTAGGACAGGGGACCGGCTACACCTTC
TRBV9	TRBJ2-1	NA	NA	CASSVGQGATYNEQFF	TGTGCCAGCAGCGTAGGGCAGGGAGCGACCTACAATGAGCAGTTCTTC
TRBV30	TRBJ2-6	NA	NA	CAWSRDSGANVLTF	TGTGCCTGGAGTAGGGACTCTGGGGCCAACGTCCTGACTTTC
TRBV29-1	TRBJ1-1	NA	NA	CSVSNQSGDLNTEAFF	TGCAGCGTTTCTAATCAGAGTGGGGACCTGAACACTGAAGCTTTCTTT
TRBV13	TRBJ2-2	NA	NA	CASSSLGLEDGTGELFF	TGTGCCAGCAGCTCCCTCGGACTCGAGGACGGCACCGGGGAGCTGTTTTTT
TRBV11-1	TRBJ2-5	TRBD2	NA	CASSSWTSGEETQYF	TGTGCCAGCAGCTCTTGGACTAGCGGGGAAGAGACCCAGTACTTC
TRBV7-2	TRBJ2-2	NA	NA	CASSSGIGNTGELFF	TGTGCCAGCAGCTCCGGTATCGGAAACACCGGGGAGCTGTTTTTT
TRBV18	TRBJ1-4	TRBD1	NA	CASSPNVAGGGEKLFF	TGTGCCAGCTCACCAAACGTCGCAGGGGGAGGTGAAAAACTGTTTTTT
TRBV29-1	TRBJ2-7	NA	NA	CSVGGTYEQYF	TGCAGCGTCGGGGGCACCTACGAGCAGTACTTC
TRBV9	TRBJ2-1	NA	NA	CASSVDAVSSYNEQFF	TGTGCCAGCAGCGTAGACGCGGTTAGCTCCTACAATGAGCAGTTCTTC
TRBV5-4	TRBJ2-7	NA	NA	CASSAKGGTYEQYF	TGTGCCAGCAGCGCTAAGGGGGGAACCTACGAGCAGTACTTC
TRBV21-1	TRBJ2-7	NA	many	CASSKVAAGGHEQYF	TGTGCCAGCAGCAAAGTTGCAGCGGGAGGGCACGAGCAGTACTTC
TRBV7-9	TRBJ1-2	NA	NA	CASSLALDSNYGYTF	TGTGCCAGCAGCCTAGCCTTGGACAGTAACTATGGCTACACCTTC